The rows below give T cell receptor beta chains drawn from one sample of a study of CD8 T cells in Susac syndrome. Each CDR3 protein is one row after TCRdb ran MiXCR on the immunoSEQ multiplex PCR reads. The sample contains roughly 140,000 distinct CDR3 sequences, 95% of which appear only once. Sequencing was done on a sample of CD4+ T cells from PBMCs. Receptor source: a human donor with Susac syndrome. Both conserved end residues are part of each CDR3. Fields, in order: J gene, clone size, D gene, V gene, CDR3 protein, CDR3 DNA. A D gene is named only where the DNA matches it firmly. Clone size appears in some rows only: once, few, many, or a class for an expanded clone.

j_call: TRBJ1-2; clone_size: .; d_call: TRBD1; v_call: TRBV7-9; cdr3_aa: CASSLARDRVSSYTF; cdr3_nt: TGTGCCAGCAGCTTAGCACGGGACAGGGTTTCCTCCTACACCTTC
j_call: TRBJ2-2; clone_size: .; d_call: .; v_call: TRBV13; cdr3_aa: CASSLTAGAVTGELFF; cdr3_nt: TGTGCCAGCAGCTTAACGGCAGGGGCTGTCACCGGGGAGCTGTTTTTT
j_call: TRBJ1-3; clone_size: .; d_call: .; v_call: TRBV29-1; cdr3_aa: CSVLLRGVGNTIYF; cdr3_nt: TGCAGCGTTCTATTACGGGGCGTTGGAAACACCATATATTTT
j_call: TRBJ1-2; clone_size: .; d_call: TRBD1; v_call: TRBV27; cdr3_aa: CASSLSSTGQGARYGYTF; cdr3_nt: TGTGCCAGCAGTTTAAGCTCGACGGGACAGGGGGCGCGCTATGGCTACACCTTC
j_call: TRBJ1-2; clone_size: once; d_call: .; v_call: TRBV12-3/TRBV12-4; cdr3_aa: CASSPRTVYGYTF; cdr3_nt: TGTGCCAGCAGCCCCAGGACAGTCTATGGCTACACCTTC
j_call: TRBJ1-2; clone_size: .; d_call: .; v_call: TRBV9; cdr3_aa: CASSRKTGPMGYTF; cdr3_nt: TGTGCCAGCAGCAGAAAGACAGGCCCCATGGGCTACACCTTC
j_call: TRBJ1-5; clone_size: .; d_call: .; v_call: TRBV20-1; cdr3_aa: CSARGRRNQPQHF; cdr3_nt: TGCAGTGCTAGGGGACGGCGAAATCAGCCCCAGCATTTT
j_call: TRBJ2-7; clone_size: few; d_call: .; v_call: TRBV7-9; cdr3_aa: CASTASSYEQYF; cdr3_nt: TGTGCTAGCACGGCTAGTTCCTACGAGCAGTACTTC
j_call: TRBJ1-6; clone_size: .; d_call: TRBD1; v_call: TRBV27; cdr3_aa: CASSFGTGYNSPLHF; cdr3_nt: TGTGCCAGCAGTTTCGGGACAGGGTATAATTCACCCCTCCACTTT
j_call: TRBJ1-3; clone_size: .; d_call: .; v_call: TRBV15; cdr3_aa: CATSRGRPASGNTIYF; cdr3_nt: TGTGCCACCAGCAGAGGCCGCCCTGCTTCTGGAAACACCATATATTTT
j_call: TRBJ2-1; clone_size: .; d_call: .; v_call: TRBV4-2; cdr3_aa: CASSPSVQGEQFF; cdr3_nt: TGTGCCAGCAGCCCCTCCGTCCAGGGCGAGCAGTTCTTC
j_call: TRBJ1-6; clone_size: .; d_call: TRBD1; v_call: TRBV25-1; cdr3_aa: CASSVQGEPIRHLHF; cdr3_nt: TGTGCCAGCAGTGTACAGGGGGAACCGATCAGGCACCTCCACTTT
j_call: TRBJ2-1; clone_size: .; d_call: .; v_call: TRBV18; cdr3_aa: CASSGGADSTAEQFF; cdr3_nt: TGTGCCAGCTCAGGAGGGGCCGACAGCACGGCTGAGCAGTTCTTC
j_call: TRBJ2-7; clone_size: .; d_call: .; v_call: TRBV29-1; cdr3_aa: CSVGYGSYEQYF; cdr3_nt: TGCAGCGTTGGTTACGGCTCCTACGAGCAGTACTTC
j_call: TRBJ1-1; clone_size: .; d_call: .; v_call: TRBV7-9; cdr3_aa: CASSSPRPNTEAFF; cdr3_nt: TGTGCCAGCAGCTCCCCCCGGCCCAACACTGAAGCTTTCTTT
j_call: TRBJ2-5; clone_size: .; d_call: TRBD1; v_call: TRBV9; cdr3_aa: CASSVGGDREETQYF; cdr3_nt: TGTGCCAGCAGCGTAGGAGGGGACAGGGAAGAGACCCAGTACTTC
j_call: TRBJ2-4; clone_size: .; d_call: .; v_call: TRBV19; cdr3_aa: CASSRTGYNIQYF; cdr3_nt: TGTGCCAGTAGCCGTACAGGGTACAACATTCAGTACTTC
j_call: TRBJ2-5; clone_size: .; d_call: .; v_call: TRBV18; cdr3_aa: CASSPNEETQYF; cdr3_nt: TGTGCCAGCTCACCAAACGAAGAGACCCAGTACTTC
j_call: TRBJ1-1; clone_size: .; d_call: .; v_call: TRBV20-1; cdr3_aa: CSAAKFEAFF; cdr3_nt: TGCAGTGCTGCCAAATTTGAAGCTTTCTTT